Presented here are 18 T cell receptor beta chains from one specimen sequenced in a study of HIV-infected patients and healthy controls. Each CDR3 protein gets one entry after TCRdb re-called the 5' RACE reads with MiXCR. This table holds about 64,000 distinct CDR3 sequences, 15% to 20% found once. The source material was CD4+ T cells from blood. These receptors were obtained from a human donor in good health.

This clonotype appeared many times. The rearrangement uses TRBV4-1 and TRBJ2-5; D remains ambiguous. V shed 3 bases and J shed 2 bases, with 13 bases lying between them. This CDR3 is built from 15 residues. Germline CDR1 and CDR2: MGHRA and YSYEKL. CDR3 nucleotide sequence: TGCGCCAGCAGCCAGAGACACGGGTGGCAAGAGACCCAGTACTTC. Amino acids: CASSQRHGWQETQYF.

The chain joins TRBV12-3 or TRBV12-4 to TRBJ1-2; tentative D call: TRBD1 (6 bases). V was pared by 8 bases and J by 6 bases, with 16 bases between. The CDR3 is 13 residues long. CDR3 nucleotide sequence: TGTGCCAGCGGTCTGTACAGGGAGAATGGCTACACCTTC. This encodes CASGLYRENGYTF.

This clonotype appeared a few times. The V call is TRBV11-2, the J call TRBJ2-7, with D possibly being TRBD1 (5 bases). The V gene lost 0 bases and the J gene lost 4 bases, with 13 bases spanning the gap. This CDR3 contains 15 residues. Germline V gene lookup returns CDR1 SGHAT and CDR2 FQNNGV. CDR3 loop: CASSLEVGPVYEQYF. The CDR3 DNA reads TGTGCCAGCAGCTTAGAAGTGGGGCCGGTTTACGAGCAGTACTTC.

V gene TRBV29-1 combines with J gene TRBJ2-5; D is tentatively TRBD1 or TRBD2 (7 bases each). Germline V gene lookup returns CDR1 SQVTM and CDR2 ANQGSEA. The CDR3 length is 14 residues. Trimming took off 6 bases at V and 5 bases at J, with 19 bases between the two ends. The CDR3 bases are TGCAGCGTGGCAGGGGGGACTATACGGGAGACCCAGTACTTC. Translation gives CSVAGGTIRETQYF.

The sample holds many counts of this clonotype. The chain is built from TRBV18 and TRBJ1-2; a possible D gene is TRBD1 (5 bases). The germline V gene has CDR1 KGHSH and CDR2 LQKENI. The CDR3 has 13 amino acids. Trimming cost V 2 bases and J 3 bases, with 7 bases left between them. CDR3 DNA: TGTGCCAGCTCACCAAGGGGAGACTATGGCTACACCTTC. Protein product: CASSPRGDYGYTF.

This clonotype was seen a few times. V and J are TRBV18 and TRBJ2-7; 7 bases line up with TRBD1. V was pared by 3 bases and J by 4 bases, with 6 bases of the junction left unmatched. The germline gives CDR1 KGHSH, CDR2 LQKENI. The CDR3 has 14 amino acids. CDR3 nucleotides: TGTGCCAGCTCACCGCGGCAGGGGGTATACGAGCAGTACTTC. Amino acids: CASSPRQGVYEQYF.

This clonotype has just a few counts. J is TRBJ2-1 and V is TRBV7-9; a weak D match, TRBD2 (6 bases). Germline CDR1 and CDR2: SEHNR and FQNEAQ (reference sequence). Trimming took off 5 bases at V and 12 bases at J, with 11 bases between the two ends. The CDR3 is 11 residues long. CDR3 loop: CASSRGLGQFF. CDR3 sequence (DNA): TGTGCCAGCAGCCGGGGACTGGGGCAGTTCTTC.

This clonotype was counted between two and nine times. V gene TRBV7-2 combines with J gene TRBJ1-5; no firm D call. The CDR3 extends over 15 amino acids. Germline CDR1 is SGHTA and CDR2 is FQGNSA. V dropped 1 base and J dropped 3 bases, with 10 bases sitting between them. CDR3 bases: TGTGCCAGCAGCTTAGAAGCGGTCTCCAATCAGCCCCAGCATTTT. Protein product: CASSLEAVSNQPQHF.

At least ten counts were recorded for this clonotype. This chain joins TRBV20-1 and TRBJ2-2, with D possibly TRBD2 on 5 matching bases. The CDR3 spans 15 residues. Germline V gene lookup returns CDR1 DFQATT and CDR2 SNEGSKA (reference sequence). V shed 0 bases and J shed 4 bases, with 12 bases lying between them. The CDR3 loop is CSARDRSAGTGELFF. DNA for the CDR3: TGCAGTGCTAGAGATAGGTCGGCGGGCACCGGGGAGCTGTTTTTT.

The chain joins TRBV6-6 to TRBJ2-7; D remains ambiguous. The CDR3 is 12 amino acids. Trimming pared 3 bases from V and 2 bases from J, leaving 5 bases between. Per germline, CDR1 MNHNY and CDR2 SVGAGI (reference sequence). The CDR3 is CASSYRPYEQYF. The CDR3 bases are TGTGCCAGCAGTTATCGGCCCTACGAGCAGTACTTC.

In its sample, this clonotype was seen a few times. This chain links TRBV29-1 with TRBJ2-6; D is unclear. Germline V gene data show CDR1 as SQVTM and CDR2 as ANQGSEA. This CDR3 is built from 12 residues. V shed 4 bases and J shed 2 bases, with 3 bases lying between them. The DNA for the CDR3 is TGCAGCGTTGTTACTGGGGCCAACGTCCTGACTTTC. Translated, it gives CSVVTGANVLTF.

The chain has TRBV24-1 and TRBJ2-3; TRBD1 agrees at 7 bases. The V and J ends lost 3 bases and 2 bases, in that order; junction bases with no gene match: 4. CDR3 length: 15 residues. CDR1 is KGHDR and CDR2 is SFDVKD in the germline V gene. The CDR3 region is CATSDARGTTDTQYF. DNA for the CDR3: TGTGCCACCAGTGATGCCAGGGGGACCACAGATACGCAGTATTTT.

This clonotype was picked up many times. V usage is TRBV6-5 and J usage is TRBJ1-4; D unresolved. This CDR3 has 14 amino acids. Germline CDR1 and CDR2: MNHEY and SVGAGI. V lost 5 bases, J lost 9 bases, and 16 bases lay in between. The CDR3 is CASSAKAPLQKLFF. The CDR3 DNA follows: TGTGCCAGCAGTGCAAAGGCGCCTCTCCAAAAACTGTTTTTT.

The DNA for the CDR3 is TGTGCCAGCAGTGAGTTCGATCAGCCCCAGCATTTT. It codes for CASSEFDQPQHF. The chain carries TRBV25-1 and TRBJ1-5; D remains unclear. Germline V CDR1 and CDR2: MGHDK, SYGVNS. The CDR3 runs 12 residues. Trimming stripped 3 bases from V and 5 bases from J, with 5 bases between.

There are a few counts of this clonotype. CDR3 coding DNA: TGTGCCAGCAGCCAGACTAGCGGGAGAACCTACGAGCAGTACTTC. Translation gives CASSQTSGRTYEQYF. The chain carries TRBV14 and TRBJ2-7; 12 nucleotides align to TRBD2. Trimming took 3 bases from V and 2 from J; bases not matched to a gene: 2. CDR3 size: 15 residues. Germline V gene sequence: CDR1 SGHDN, CDR2 FVKESK.

This clonotype was counted at least ten times. V and J are TRBV6-2 or TRBV6-3 and TRBJ2-3; 10 positions match TRBD1. The CDR3 loop spans 16 amino acids. V lost 5 bases to trimming and J lost 2 bases; unmatched junction nucleotides: 7. Germline CDR1 reads MNHEY; CDR2 reads SVGEGT. CDR3 sequence: CASSTIGTGATDTQYF. The CDR3, as DNA: TGTGCCAGCAGTACAATCGGGACAGGGGCCACAGATACGCAGTATTTT.

This clonotype was observed many times. The chain joins TRBV3-1 to TRBJ2-5; tentatively, D is TRBD1 (6 bases). Germline assignment: CDR1 LGHDT and CDR2 YNNKEL (reference sequence). This CDR3 region has 16 residues. Between the trimmed V and J ends, which lost 0 bases and 4 bases, there was a span of 15 bases. CDR3 sequence: CASSQERRQGLETQYF. The CDR3 nucleotides are TGTGCCAGCAGCCAAGAACGGCGGCAGGGGCTAGAGACCCAGTACTTC.

The table lists this clonotype with a few counts. The rearrangement joins TRBV11-2 to TRBJ2-7; no clear D. Trimming took 5 bases from V and 0 from J, leaving 11 bases between them. This CDR3 has 14 residues. Germline CDR1 and CDR2: SGHAT and FQNNGV. DNA for the CDR3: TGTGCCAGCAGCCTCCAATTCAGCTCCTACGAGCAGTACTTC. Its protein is CASSLQFSSYEQYF. The full variable domain, completed using reference TRBV11-2 and TRBJ2-7, is EAGVAQSPRYKIIEKRQSVAFWCNPISGHATLYWYQQILGQGPKLLIQFQNNGVVDDSQLPKDRFSAERLKGVDSTLKIQPAKLEDSAVYLCASSLQFSSYEQYFGPGTRLTVT.